The clone carrying this TCR beta chain was seen ten or more times. The data originate from a study of T cells in Graves' hyperthyroidism and ophthalmopathy. V shed 4 bases and J shed 3 bases, with 13 bases lying between them. Germline CDR1 SGHVS, CDR2 FNYEAQ. This CDR3 is 14 amino acids long. What was amplified from RNA transcripts were TCR beta CDR3 regions. Initially, a first-round RT-PCR of the TCR CDR3 employed the HTBI primer set. TCRdb reprocessed the multiplex PCR reads via MiXCR and lists one record per CDR3 protein. Of about 570,000 distinct CDR3 sequences listed, 12% to 15% are singletons. This clonotype originated in a woman in her 40s with Graves' hyperthyroidism. Specimen: blood. The genes are TRBV7-6 and TRBJ2-7; D is unclear. This CDR3 is CASSSGSTGYEQYF. CDR3 DNA sequence: TGTGCCAGCAGCTCCGGGTCAACTGGCTACGAGCAGTACTTC.